This TCR beta chain was recorded in a study of CDR3 diversity in severe acne. This CDR3 is built from 14 residues. V lost 1 base to trimming and J lost 4 bases, with 8 bases between them. CDR1 is LGHDT and CDR2 is YNNKEL in the germline V gene (reference sequence). MiXCR, applied by TCRdb to the PCR reads, yields one record per CDR3 protein. The sample lists approximately 84,000 distinct CDR3 sequences; 45% to 55% were seen once. This clonotype was counted many times. The genes are TRBV3-1 and TRBJ2-1, with D maybe TRBD2 (5 bases). Sequenced material: blood. The source of this sequence is a male donor in good health, without acne. CDR3 residues: CASSQGTRYNEQFF. The CDR3 DNA reads as TGTGCCAGCAGCCAAGGAACTAGGTACAATGAGCAGTTCTTC.